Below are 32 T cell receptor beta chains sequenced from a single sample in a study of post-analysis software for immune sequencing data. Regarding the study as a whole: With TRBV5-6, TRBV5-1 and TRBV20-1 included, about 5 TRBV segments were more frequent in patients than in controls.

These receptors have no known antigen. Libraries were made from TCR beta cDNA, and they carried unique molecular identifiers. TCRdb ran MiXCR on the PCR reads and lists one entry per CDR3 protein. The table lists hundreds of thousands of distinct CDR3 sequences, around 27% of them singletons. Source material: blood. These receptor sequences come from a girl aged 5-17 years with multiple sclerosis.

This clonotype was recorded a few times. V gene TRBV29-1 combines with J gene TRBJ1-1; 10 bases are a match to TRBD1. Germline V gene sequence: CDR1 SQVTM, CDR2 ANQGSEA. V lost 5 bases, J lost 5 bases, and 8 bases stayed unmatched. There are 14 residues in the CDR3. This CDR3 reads CSVSLGQGTTEAFF. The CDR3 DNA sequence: TGCAGCGTTTCTTTGGGACAGGGGACGACTGAAGCTTTCTTT.

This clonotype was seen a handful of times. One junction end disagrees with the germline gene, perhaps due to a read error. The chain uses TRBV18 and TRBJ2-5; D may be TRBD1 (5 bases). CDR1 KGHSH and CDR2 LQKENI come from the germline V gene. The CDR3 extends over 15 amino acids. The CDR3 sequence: CASSPGKSSFETQYF. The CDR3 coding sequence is TGCGCCAGCTCACCAGGGAAAAGCTCTTTCGAGACCCAGTACTTC.

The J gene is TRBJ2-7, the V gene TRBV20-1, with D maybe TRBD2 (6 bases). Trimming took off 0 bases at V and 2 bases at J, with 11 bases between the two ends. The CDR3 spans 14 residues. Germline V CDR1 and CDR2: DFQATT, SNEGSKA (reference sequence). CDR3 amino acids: CSARDRRGAYEQYF. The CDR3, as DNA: TGCAGTGCTAGAGATCGGCGCGGGGCCTACGAGCAGTACTTC.

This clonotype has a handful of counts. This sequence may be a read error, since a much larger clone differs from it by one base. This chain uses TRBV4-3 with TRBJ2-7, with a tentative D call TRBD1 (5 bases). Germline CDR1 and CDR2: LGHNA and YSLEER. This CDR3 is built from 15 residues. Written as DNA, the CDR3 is TGCGCCAGCAGCCAAGAATGGGGCAGTTCCTACGAGCGGTACTTC. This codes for CASSQEWGSSYERYF.

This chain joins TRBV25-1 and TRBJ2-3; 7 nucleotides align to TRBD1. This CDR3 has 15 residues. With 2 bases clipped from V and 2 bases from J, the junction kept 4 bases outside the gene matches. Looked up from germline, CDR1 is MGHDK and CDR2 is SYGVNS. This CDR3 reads CASSETRGITDTQYF. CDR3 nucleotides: TGTGCCAGCAGTGAAACCAGGGGGATCACAGATACGCAGTATTTT. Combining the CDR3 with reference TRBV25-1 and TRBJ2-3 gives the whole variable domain EADIYQTPRYLVIGTGKKITLECSQTMGHDKMYWYQQDPGMELHLIHYSYGVNSTEKGDLSSESTVSRIRTEHFPLTLESARPSHTSQYLCASSETRGITDTQYFGPGTRLTVL.

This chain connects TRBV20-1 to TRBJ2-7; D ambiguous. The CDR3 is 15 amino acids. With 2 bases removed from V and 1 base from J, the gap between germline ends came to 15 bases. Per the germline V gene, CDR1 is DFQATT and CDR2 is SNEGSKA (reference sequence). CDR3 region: CSARLRQAGSYEQYF. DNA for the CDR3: TGCAGTGCTAGATTAAGGCAGGCTGGTTCCTACGAGCAGTACTTC.

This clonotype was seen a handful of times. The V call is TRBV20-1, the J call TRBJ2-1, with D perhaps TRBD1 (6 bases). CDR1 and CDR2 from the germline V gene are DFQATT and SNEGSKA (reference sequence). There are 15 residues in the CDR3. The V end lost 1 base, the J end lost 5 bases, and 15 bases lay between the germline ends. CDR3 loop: CSARAGYRENNEQFF. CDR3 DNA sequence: TGCAGTGCTAGAGCAGGTTACAGGGAGAACAATGAGCAGTTCTTC.

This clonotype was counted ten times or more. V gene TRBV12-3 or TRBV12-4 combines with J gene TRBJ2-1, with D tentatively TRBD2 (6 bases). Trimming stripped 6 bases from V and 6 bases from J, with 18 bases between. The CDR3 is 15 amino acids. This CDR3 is CASSPPYGSGNEQFF. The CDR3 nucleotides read TGTGCCAGCAGCCCCCCCTACGGGAGCGGCAATGAGCAGTTCTTC.

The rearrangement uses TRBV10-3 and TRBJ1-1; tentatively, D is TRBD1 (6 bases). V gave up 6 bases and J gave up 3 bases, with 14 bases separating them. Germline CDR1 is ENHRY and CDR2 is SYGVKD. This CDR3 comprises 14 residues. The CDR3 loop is CAISRGGVDTEAFF. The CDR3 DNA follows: TGTGCCATCAGCAGAGGGGGGGTTGACACTGAAGCTTTCTTT.

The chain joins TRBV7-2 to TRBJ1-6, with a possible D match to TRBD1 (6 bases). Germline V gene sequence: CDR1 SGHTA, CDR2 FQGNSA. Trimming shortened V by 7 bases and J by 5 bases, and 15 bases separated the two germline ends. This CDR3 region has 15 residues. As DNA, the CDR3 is TGTGCCAGCAACGAAATGGGGGGCCATAATTCACCCCTCCACTTT. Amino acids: CASNEMGGHNSPLHF.

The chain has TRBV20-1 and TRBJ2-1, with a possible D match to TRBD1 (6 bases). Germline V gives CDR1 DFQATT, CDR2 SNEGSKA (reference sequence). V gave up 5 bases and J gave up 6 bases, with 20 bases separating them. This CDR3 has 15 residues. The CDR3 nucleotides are TGCAGTGCTCACCATATGAACAGGGCCCTCAATGAGCAGTTCTTC. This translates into CSAHHMNRALNEQFF.

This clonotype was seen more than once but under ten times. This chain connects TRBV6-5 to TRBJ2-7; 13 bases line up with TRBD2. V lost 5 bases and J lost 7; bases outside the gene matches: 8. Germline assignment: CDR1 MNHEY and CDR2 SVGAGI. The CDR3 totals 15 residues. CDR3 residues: CASSATLAGGKEQYF. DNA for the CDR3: TGTGCCAGCAGTGCCACACTAGCGGGAGGGAAAGAGCAGTACTTC.

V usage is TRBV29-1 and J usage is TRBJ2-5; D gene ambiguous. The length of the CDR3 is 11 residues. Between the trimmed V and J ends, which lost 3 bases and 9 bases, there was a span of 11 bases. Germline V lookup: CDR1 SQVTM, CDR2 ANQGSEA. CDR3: CSVDAGMAQYF. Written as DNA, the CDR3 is TGCAGCGTTGATGCCGGAATGGCCCAGTACTTC.

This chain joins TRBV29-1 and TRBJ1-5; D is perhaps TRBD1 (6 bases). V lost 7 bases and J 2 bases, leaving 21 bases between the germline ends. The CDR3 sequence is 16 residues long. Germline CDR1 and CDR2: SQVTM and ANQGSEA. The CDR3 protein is CSGDRATGRGNQPQHF. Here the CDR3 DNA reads TGCAGCGGGGACCGAGCGACAGGACGGGGCAATCAGCCCCAGCATTTT.

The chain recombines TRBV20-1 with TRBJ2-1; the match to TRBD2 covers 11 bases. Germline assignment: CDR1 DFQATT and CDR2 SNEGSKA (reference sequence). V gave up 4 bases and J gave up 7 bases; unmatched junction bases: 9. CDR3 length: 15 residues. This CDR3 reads CSAKIAGGPINEQFF. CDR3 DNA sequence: TGCAGTGCTAAAATAGCGGGAGGGCCGATAAATGAGCAGTTCTTC.

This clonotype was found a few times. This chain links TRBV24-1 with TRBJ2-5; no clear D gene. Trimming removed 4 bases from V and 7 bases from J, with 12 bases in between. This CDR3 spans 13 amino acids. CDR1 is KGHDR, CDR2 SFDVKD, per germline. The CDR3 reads CATSDPNRGTQYF. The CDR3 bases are TGTGCCACCAGTGACCCGAACCGAGGGACCCAGTACTTC.

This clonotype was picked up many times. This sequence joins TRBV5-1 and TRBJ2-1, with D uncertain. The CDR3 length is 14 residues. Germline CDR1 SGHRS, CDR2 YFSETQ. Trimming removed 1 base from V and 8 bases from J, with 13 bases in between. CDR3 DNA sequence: TGCGCCAGCAGCTTGACTACTAATGCCCATGAGCAGTTCTTC. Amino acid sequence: CASSLTTNAHEQFF.

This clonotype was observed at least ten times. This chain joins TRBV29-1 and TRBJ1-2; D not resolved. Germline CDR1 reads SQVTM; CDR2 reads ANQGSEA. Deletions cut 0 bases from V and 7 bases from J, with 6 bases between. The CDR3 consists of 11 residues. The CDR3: CSVEDTGGYTF. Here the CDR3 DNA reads TGCAGCGTTGAAGATACGGGTGGCTACACCTTC.

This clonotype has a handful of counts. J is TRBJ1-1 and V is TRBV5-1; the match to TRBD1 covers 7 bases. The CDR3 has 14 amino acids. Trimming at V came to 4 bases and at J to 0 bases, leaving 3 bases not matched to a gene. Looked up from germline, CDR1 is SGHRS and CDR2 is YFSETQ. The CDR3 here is CASSRQGMNTEAFF. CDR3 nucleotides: TGCGCCAGCAGCAGACAGGGCATGAACACTGAAGCTTTCTTT.

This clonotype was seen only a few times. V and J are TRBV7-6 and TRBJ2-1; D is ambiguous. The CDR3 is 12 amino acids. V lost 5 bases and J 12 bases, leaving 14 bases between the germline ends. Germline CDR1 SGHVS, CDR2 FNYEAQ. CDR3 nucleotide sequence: TGTGCCAGCAGCCCGCTCCAGGTTGCGCAGTTCTTC. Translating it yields CASSPLQVAQFF.

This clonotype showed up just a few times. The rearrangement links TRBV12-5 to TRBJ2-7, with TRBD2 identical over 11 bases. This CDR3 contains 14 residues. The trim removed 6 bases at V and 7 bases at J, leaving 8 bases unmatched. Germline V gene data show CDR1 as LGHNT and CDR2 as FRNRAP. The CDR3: CASGPSGRTGEQYF. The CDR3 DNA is TGTGCTAGTGGGCCTAGCGGGAGGACAGGGGAGCAGTACTTC.

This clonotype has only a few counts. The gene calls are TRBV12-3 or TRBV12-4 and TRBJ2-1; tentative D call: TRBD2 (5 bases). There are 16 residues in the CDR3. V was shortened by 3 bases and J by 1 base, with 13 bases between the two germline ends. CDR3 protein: CASSFALPGSYNEQFF. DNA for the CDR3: TGTGCCAGCAGTTTTGCCCTTCCGGGGTCCTACAATGAGCAGTTCTTC.

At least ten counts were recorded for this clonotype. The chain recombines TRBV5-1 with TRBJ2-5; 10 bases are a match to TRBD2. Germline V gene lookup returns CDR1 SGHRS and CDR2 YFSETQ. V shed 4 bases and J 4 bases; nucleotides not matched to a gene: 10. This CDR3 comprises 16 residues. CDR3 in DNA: TGCGCCAGCAGCGGGTCACCGGGACTAGCGACAGAGACCCAGTACTTC. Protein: CASSGSPGLATETQYF.

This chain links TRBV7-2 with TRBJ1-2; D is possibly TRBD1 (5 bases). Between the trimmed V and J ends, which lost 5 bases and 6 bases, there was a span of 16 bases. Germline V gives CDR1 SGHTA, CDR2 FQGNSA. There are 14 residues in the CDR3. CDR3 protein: CASSGRSGRDGYTF. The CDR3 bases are TGTGCCAGCAGCGGGCGATCGGGCAGGGATGGCTACACCTTC.

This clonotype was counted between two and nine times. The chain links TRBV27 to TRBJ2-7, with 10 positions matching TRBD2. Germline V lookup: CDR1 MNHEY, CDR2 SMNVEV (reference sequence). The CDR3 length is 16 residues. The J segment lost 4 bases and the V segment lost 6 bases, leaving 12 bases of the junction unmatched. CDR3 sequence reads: CASRGLRASGSYEQYF. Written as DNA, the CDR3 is TGTGCCAGCAGGGGGTTACGGGCTAGCGGGAGTTACGAGCAGTACTTC.

The CDR3 bases are TGCAGTGCCTCACCTACTAGCGGGAGAGGTGATGAGCAGTTCTTC. Translated: CSASPTSGRGDEQFF. The chain has TRBV20-1 and TRBJ2-1, with 11 bases matching TRBD2. After removal of 6 bases from V and 8 bases from J, the junction contained 12 bases not matched to a gene. The CDR3 covers 15 residues. Germline V gene lookup returns CDR1 DFQATT and CDR2 SNEGSKA (reference sequence).

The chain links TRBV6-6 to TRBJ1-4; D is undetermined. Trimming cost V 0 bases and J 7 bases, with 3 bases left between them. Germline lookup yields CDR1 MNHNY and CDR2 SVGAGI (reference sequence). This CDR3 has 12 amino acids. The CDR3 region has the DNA TGTGCCAGCAGTTACTCCCCTGAAAAACTGTTTTTT. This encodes CASSYSPEKLFF.

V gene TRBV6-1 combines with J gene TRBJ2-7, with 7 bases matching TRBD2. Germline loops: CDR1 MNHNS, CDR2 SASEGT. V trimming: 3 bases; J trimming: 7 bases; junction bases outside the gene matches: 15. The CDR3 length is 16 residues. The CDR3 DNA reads TGTGCCAGCAGTGACCTAAGGGCATGGGAGGGCTCTGAGCAGTACTTC. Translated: CASSDLRAWEGSEQYF.

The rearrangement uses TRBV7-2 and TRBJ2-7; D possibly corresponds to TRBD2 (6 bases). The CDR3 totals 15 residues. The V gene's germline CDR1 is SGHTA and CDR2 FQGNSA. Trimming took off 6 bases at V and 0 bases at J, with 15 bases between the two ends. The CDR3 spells CASSHGTLSSYEQYF. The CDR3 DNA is TGTGCCAGCAGTCACGGGACTCTCAGCTCCTACGAGCAGTACTTC.

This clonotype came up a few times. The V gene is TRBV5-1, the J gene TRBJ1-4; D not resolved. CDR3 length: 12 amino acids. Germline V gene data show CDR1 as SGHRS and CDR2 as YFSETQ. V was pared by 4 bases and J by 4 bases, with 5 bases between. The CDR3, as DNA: TGCGCCAGCAGCATGAATAATGAAAAACTGTTTTTT. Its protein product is CASSMNNEKLFF.

The CDR3 nucleotides are TGTGCCAGCAGTCTGGACGGCATCAATCAGCCCCAGCATTTT. It yields the protein CASSLDGINQPQHF. The chain combines TRBV27 with TRBJ1-5, with no clear D. The CDR3 totals 14 residues. CDR1 and CDR2 from the germline V gene are MNHEY and SMNVEV (reference sequence). V shed 5 bases and J shed 3 bases, with 11 bases lying between them.

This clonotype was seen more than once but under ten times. In nucleotides, the CDR3 is TGTGCCAGCAGCTCGGGGACTAGCGAAATCTCAGATACGCAGTATTTT. This encodes CASSSGTSEISDTQYF. The chain carries TRBV27 and TRBJ2-3; 10 bases match TRBD2. CDR1 is MNHEY, CDR2 SMNVEV, per germline (reference sequence). The V and J ends lost 6 bases and 4 bases, in that order; junction bases with no gene match: 10. The CDR3 has 16 residues.